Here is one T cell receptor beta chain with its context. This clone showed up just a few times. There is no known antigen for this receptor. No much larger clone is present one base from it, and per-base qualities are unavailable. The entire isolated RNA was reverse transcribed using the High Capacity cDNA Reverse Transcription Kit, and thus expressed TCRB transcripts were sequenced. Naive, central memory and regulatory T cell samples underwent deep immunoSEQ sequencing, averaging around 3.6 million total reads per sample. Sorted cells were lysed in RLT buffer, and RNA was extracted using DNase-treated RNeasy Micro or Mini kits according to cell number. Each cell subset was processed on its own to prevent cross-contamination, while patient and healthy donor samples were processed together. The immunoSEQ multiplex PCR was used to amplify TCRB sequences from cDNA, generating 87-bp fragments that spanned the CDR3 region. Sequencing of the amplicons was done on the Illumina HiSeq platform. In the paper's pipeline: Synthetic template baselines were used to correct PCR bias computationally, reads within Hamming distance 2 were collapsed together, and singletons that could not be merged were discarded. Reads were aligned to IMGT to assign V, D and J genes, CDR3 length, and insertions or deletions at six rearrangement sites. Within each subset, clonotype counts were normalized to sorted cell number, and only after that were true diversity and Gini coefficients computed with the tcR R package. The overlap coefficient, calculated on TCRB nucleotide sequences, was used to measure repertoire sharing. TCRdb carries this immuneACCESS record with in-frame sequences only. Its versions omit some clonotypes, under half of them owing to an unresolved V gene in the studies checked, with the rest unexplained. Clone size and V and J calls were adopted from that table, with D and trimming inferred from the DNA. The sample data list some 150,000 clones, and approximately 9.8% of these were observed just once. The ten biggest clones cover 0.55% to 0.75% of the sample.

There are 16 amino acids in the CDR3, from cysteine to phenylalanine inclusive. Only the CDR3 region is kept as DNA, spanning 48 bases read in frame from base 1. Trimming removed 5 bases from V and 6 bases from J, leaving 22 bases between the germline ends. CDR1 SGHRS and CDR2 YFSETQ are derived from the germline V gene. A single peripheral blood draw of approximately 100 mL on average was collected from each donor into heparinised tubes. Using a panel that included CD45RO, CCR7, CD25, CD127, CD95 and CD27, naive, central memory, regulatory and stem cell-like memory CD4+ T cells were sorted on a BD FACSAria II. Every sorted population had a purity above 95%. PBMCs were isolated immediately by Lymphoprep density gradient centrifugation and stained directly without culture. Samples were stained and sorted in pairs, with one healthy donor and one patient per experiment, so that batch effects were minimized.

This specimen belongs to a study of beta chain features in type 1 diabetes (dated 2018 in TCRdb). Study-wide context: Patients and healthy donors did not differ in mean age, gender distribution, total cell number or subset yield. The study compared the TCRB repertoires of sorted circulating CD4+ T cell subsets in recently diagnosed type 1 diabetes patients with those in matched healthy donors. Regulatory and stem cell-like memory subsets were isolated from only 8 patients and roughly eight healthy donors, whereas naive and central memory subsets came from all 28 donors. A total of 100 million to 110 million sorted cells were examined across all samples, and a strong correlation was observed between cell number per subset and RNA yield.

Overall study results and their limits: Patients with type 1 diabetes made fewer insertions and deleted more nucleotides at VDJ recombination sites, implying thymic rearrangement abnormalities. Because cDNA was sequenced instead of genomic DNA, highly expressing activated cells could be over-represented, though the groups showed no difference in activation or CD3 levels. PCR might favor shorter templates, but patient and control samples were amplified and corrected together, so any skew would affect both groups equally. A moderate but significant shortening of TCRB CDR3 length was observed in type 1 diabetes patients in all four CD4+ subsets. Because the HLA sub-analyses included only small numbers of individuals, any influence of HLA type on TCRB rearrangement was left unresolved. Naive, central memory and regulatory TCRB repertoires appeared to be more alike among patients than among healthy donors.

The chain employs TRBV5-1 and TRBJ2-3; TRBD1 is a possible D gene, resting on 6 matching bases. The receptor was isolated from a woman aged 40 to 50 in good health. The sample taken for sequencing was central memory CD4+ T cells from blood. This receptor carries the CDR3 CASRYNTGSPADTQYF. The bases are TGCGCCAGCAGGTATAATACAGGGTCTCCCGCGGATACGCAGTATTTT.